The present TCR beta chain was sequenced within a study of blood T cells in healthy people across ages. Overall study findings and caveats: TCR beta diversity was tightly associated with the proportion of naive T cells. Investigators viewed diversity estimates from one million T cells as underestimates, the study reported.

Alongside a J-beta primer mix, a sample-barcoded 5' primer served in a second PCR lasting about 7 to 12 cycles. Every single cDNA molecule received a tag from a template-switch adaptor with 12 random nucleotides. TCRdb reprocessed the 5' RACE reads via MiXCR and lists one record per CDR3 protein. The repertoire has around 2 million distinct CDR3 sequences, approximately 40% of them found once; the top ten carry more than 20%. Remarks on this clonotype: Its matching antigen is unknown.

This clonotype was sampled from a human donor in good health. Source material: blood.

CDR3 sequence reads: CASSRPGHGSGEQYF. CDR3 nucleotide sequence: TGTGCCAGCAGCCGTCCGGGACATGGATCCGGCGAGCAGTACTTC. The V gene is TRBV11-1, the J gene TRBJ2-7, with D possibly matching TRBD1 (6 bases). This CDR3 has 15 amino acids. The V and J ends lost 5 bases and 6 bases respectively, with 20 bases between them. CDR1 and CDR2 (germline): SGHAT, FQDESV (reference sequence).